Presented here are 30 T cell receptor beta chains from one specimen sequenced in a study of vaccination and CD4 T cells after COVID-19. At the Johns Hopkins FTIC core, DNA taken from cultured CD4+ T cells was sequenced by way of the Oncomine TCR Beta short-read assay. One entry per CDR3 protein results from TCRdb running MiXCR on the PCR reads. The sample shows about 15,000 distinct CDR3 sequences, about 55% of them seen only once. These TCRs are of unknown antigen specificity. Treatment specified: approximately 9-day PBMC culture with coronavirus spike peptide pools or control peptides (ViraFEST assay). Sequences were obtained from CD4+ T cells from blood, cultured in vitro. All receptors come from a human donor who had recovered from COVID-19.

The gene calls are TRBV7-9 and TRBJ1-5; a possible D gene is TRBD1 (6 bases). Germline CDR1 SEHNR, CDR2 FQNEAQ (reference sequence). The CDR3 totals 15 residues. With 5 bases removed from V and 7 bases from J, the gap between germline ends came to 18 bases. The CDR3 DNA is TGTGCCAGCAGCGCCTTGCGGGGGGCGGAACAGCCCCAGCATTTT. Translated, it gives CASSALRGAEQPQHF. Filled out from reference TRBV7-9 and TRBJ1-5, the complete variable domain reads DTGVSQNPRHKITKRGQNVTFRCDPISEHNRLYWYRQTLGQGPEFLTYFQNEAQLEKSRLLSDRFSAERPKGSFSTLEIQRTEQGDSAMYLCASSALRGAEQPQHFGDGTRLSIL.

This clonotype has just a few counts. The genes are TRBV11-3 and TRBJ2-3; TRBD1 is a possible D gene (6 bases). The V and J ends lost 3 bases and 2 bases respectively, with 9 bases between them. Germline loops: CDR1 SGHNT, CDR2 YENEEA. This CDR3 is built from 14 residues. The CDR3 region has the DNA TGTGCCAGCAGCTTGGACAGCCCCACAGATACGCAGTATTTT. Translated, it gives CASSLDSPTDTQYF.

This clonotype was seen a handful of times. The gene calls are TRBV28 and TRBJ2-7; D is ambiguous. Germline V lookup: CDR1 MDHEN, CDR2 SYDVKM. Trimming pared 2 bases from V and 2 bases from J, leaving 7 bases between. This CDR3 is built from 13 residues. CDR3 bases: TGTGCCAGCAGTTTAAAGATCCCCTACGAGCAGTACTTC. Its protein product is CASSLKIPYEQYF.

The chain joins TRBV11-1 to TRBJ1-1; TRBD1 matches 7 bases. In germline, CDR1 is SGHAT, CDR2 FQDESV (reference sequence). CDR3 size: 14 residues. J gave up 1 base and V 8 bases, and 7 bases lay outside the gene matches. The chain's CDR3 is CASCQGVGNTEAFF. CDR3 DNA sequence: TGTGCCAGCTGCCAGGGGGTGGGGAACACTGAAGCTTTCTTT.

V gene TRBV6-1 combines with J gene TRBJ1-2, with D uncertain. The V and J ends lost 6 bases and 13 bases respectively, with 18 bases between them. The CDR3 is 12 amino acids. Germline CDR1 and CDR2: MNHNS and SASEGT. In DNA form, the CDR3 reads TGTGCCAGCAGCCCTCGACAAAGGGAGGGCACCTTC. Translation gives CASSPRQREGTF.

This chain's CDR3 is CASSSGTGGLNTIYF. Written as DNA, the CDR3 is TGTGCCAGCAGCTCCGGGACAGGGGGGCTTAACACCATATATTTT. The chain links TRBV7-6 to TRBJ1-3, with 11 bases matching TRBD1. Per germline, CDR1 SGHVS and CDR2 FNYEAQ. The junction had 6 bases not matched to a gene; V was cut back by 4 bases and J by 7 bases. This CDR3 has 15 amino acids.

This clonotype was seen only a few times. J is TRBJ2-7 and V is TRBV5-1, with TRBD2 matching over 7 bases. The CDR3 consists of 14 residues. The V gene's germline CDR1 is SGHRS and CDR2 YFSETQ. With 4 bases clipped from V and 6 bases from J, the junction kept 10 bases outside the gene matches. This CDR3 is CASSPGLRAGEQYF. The CDR3 DNA is TGCGCCAGCAGCCCGGGACTACGGGCGGGCGAGCAGTACTTC.

The chain carries TRBV6-1 and TRBJ2-7, with D perhaps TRBD1 (5 bases). The CDR3 has 13 amino acids. Germline CDR1 reads MNHNS; CDR2 reads SASEGT. With 7 bases removed from V and 4 bases from J, the gap between germline ends came to 14 bases. In DNA form, the CDR3 reads TGTGCCAGCACCACAGGTCGCATTTACGAGCAGTACTTC. Translating gives CASTTGRIYEQYF.

This chain joins TRBV7-9 and TRBJ2-7; D is possibly TRBD2 (5 bases). Germline V lookup: CDR1 SEHNR, CDR2 FQNEAQ (reference sequence). Trimming removed 5 bases from V and 5 bases from J, with 13 bases in between. This CDR3 has 13 amino acids. The CDR3 DNA follows: TGTGCCAGCAGCCTAGGTACTAGGGACGAGCAGTACTTC. Amino acid sequence: CASSLGTRDEQYF.

This chain links TRBV20-1 with TRBJ2-7; a possible D gene is TRBD2 (5 bases). The CDR3 length is 13 residues. CDR1 and CDR2 from the germline V gene are DFQATT and SNEGSKA (reference sequence). V lost 1 base, J lost 6 bases, and 13 bases lay in between. The CDR3 is CSARAGVAGEQYF. CDR3 coding DNA: TGCAGTGCTAGAGCGGGCGTGGCGGGCGAGCAGTACTTC.

The gene calls are TRBV6-2 or TRBV6-3 and TRBJ1-2, with 7 positions matching TRBD1. The CDR3 contains 15 residues. Looked up from germline, CDR1 is MNHEY and CDR2 is SVGEGT. J lost 0 bases, V lost 6 bases, and 7 bases had no gene match. CDR3: CASRKPGTANYGYTF. CDR3 DNA sequence: TGTGCCAGCAGGAAGCCCGGGACAGCTAACTATGGCTACACCTTC.

The rearrangement links TRBV6-4 to TRBJ1-5; D is uncertain. V lost 4 bases to trimming and J lost 7 bases, with 11 bases between them. Germline CDR1 reads MRHNA; CDR2 reads SNTAGT. The CDR3 covers 13 residues. The CDR3 DNA reads TGTGCCAGCAGTGCTGACGTAAACCAGCCCCAGCATTTT. This codes for CASSADVNQPQHF.

The V call is TRBV6-2 or TRBV6-3, the J call TRBJ2-1, with 7 bases lining up with TRBD2. The germline V gene has CDR1 MNHEY and CDR2 SVGEGT. The CDR3 sequence is 14 residues long. V lost 0 bases and J lost 10; bases outside the gene matches: 6. The DNA for the CDR3 is TGTGCCAGCAGTTACTCGGGGGGGAGACGAGAGCAGTTCTTC. Its translation: CASSYSGGRREQFF.

The chain is built from TRBV7-2 and TRBJ1-5; 9 nucleotides line up with TRBD1. Germline CDR1 is SGHTA and CDR2 is FQGNSA. The junction had 11 bases not matched to a gene; V was cut back by 5 bases and J by 6 bases. The CDR3 runs 16 residues. The CDR3 spells CASSRRDRAGSQPQHF. CDR3 coding DNA: TGTGCCAGCAGCCGCCGGGACAGGGCGGGAAGTCAGCCCCAGCATTTT. Drawing the rest from reference TRBV7-2 and TRBJ1-5, the complete variable domain is GAGVSQSPSNKVTEKGKDVELRCDPISGHTALYWYRQSLGQGLEFLIYFQGNSAPDKSGLPSDRFSAERTGGSVSTLTIQRTQQEDSAVYLCASSRRDRAGSQPQHFGDGTRLSIL.

This sequence joins TRBV28 and TRBJ1-1; possibly TRBD1 for D (5 bases). The V gene lost 8 bases and the J gene lost 2 bases, with 12 bases spanning the gap. The CDR3 length is 13 residues. Germline CDR1 and CDR2: MDHEN and SYDVKM. The CDR3 DNA reads TGTGCCAGCCACCGGACATTAAACACTGAAGCTTTCTTT. Residues: CASHRTLNTEAFF.

The chain combines TRBV11-3 with TRBJ2-7; tentatively, D is TRBD1 or TRBD2 (5 bases each). The germline V and J ends were trimmed by 1 base and 2 bases, with 9 bases remaining between them. The CDR3 is made up of 14 amino acids. Germline lookup yields CDR1 SGHNT and CDR2 YENEEA. CDR3 residues: CASSLAGGPYEQYF. The CDR3 DNA is TGTGCCAGCAGCTTAGCTGGGGGACCCTACGAGCAGTACTTC.

In this sample, this clonotype turned up a few times. The chain links TRBV7-2 to TRBJ1-5, with D tentatively TRBD1 (5 bases). Germline CDR1 reads SGHTA; CDR2 reads FQGNSA. V lost 2 bases to trimming and J lost 6 bases, with 14 bases between them. The CDR3 totals 15 residues. CDR3 DNA sequence: TGTGCCAGCAGCTTACAAGCAGGGTTTGGTCAGCCCCAGCATTTT. It encodes CASSLQAGFGQPQHF.

This chain's CDR3 is CASSIRAGGKVNYGYTF. The CDR3 DNA reads as TGTGCCAGTAGTATCCGGGCCGGAGGGAAGGTAAACTATGGCTACACCTTC. The V and J genes are TRBV19 and TRBJ1-2; D gene ambiguous. Germline CDR1 and CDR2: LNHDA and SQIVND (reference sequence). The germline V and J ends were trimmed by 3 bases and 2 bases, with 19 bases remaining between them. The CDR3 covers 17 residues.

The rearrangement links TRBV18 to TRBJ2-2; weak D call: TRBD2 (5 bases). V was clipped by 3 bases and J by 4 bases, with 9 bases between them. This CDR3 is built from 14 residues. Germline CDR1 KGHSH, CDR2 LQKENI. The CDR3 here is CASSPTSGTGELFF. The CDR3 DNA reads TGTGCCAGCTCACCCACTAGTGGCACCGGGGAGCTGTTTTTT.

The chain couples TRBV20-1 to TRBJ1-6, with D possibly being TRBD1 (5 bases). The CDR3 runs 16 residues. Per germline, CDR1 DFQATT and CDR2 SNEGSKA (reference sequence). V lost 1 base to trimming and J lost 3 bases, with 13 bases between them. CDR3 sequence: CSARATGRSYNSPLHF. The CDR3 DNA reads TGCAGTGCTAGAGCCACGGGGCGGAGCTATAATTCACCCCTCCACTTT.

The genes are TRBV6-1 and TRBJ2-2; no clear D. Per germline, CDR1 MNHNS and CDR2 SASEGT. CDR3 length equals 11 residues. The V gene lost 7 bases and the J gene lost 4 bases, with 4 bases spanning the gap. The CDR3 loop reads CASTLTGELFF. The CDR3 region has the DNA TGTGCCAGCACTCTCACCGGGGAGCTGTTTTTT.

The chain is built from TRBV7-2 and TRBJ1-6; 8 bases agree with TRBD1. CDR3 size: 18 residues. In germline, CDR1 is SGHTA, CDR2 FQGNSA. J lost 7 bases, V lost 5 bases, and 16 bases had no gene match. CDR3 loop: CASSEPNARTGRNSPLHF. The CDR3 DNA is TGTGCCAGCAGCGAACCCAACGCCCGGACAGGGAGGAATTCACCCCTCCACTTT.

This rearrangement joins TRBV20-1 to TRBJ2-5; 9 nucleotides agree with TRBD2. The CDR3 has 17 amino acids. Germline V gene lookup returns CDR1 DFQATT and CDR2 SNEGSKA (reference sequence). J lost 4 bases, V lost 0 bases, and 12 bases had no gene match. The CDR3 here is CSARDITRAGGVETQYF. The CDR3 region has the DNA TGCAGTGCTAGAGATATCACCCGGGCGGGAGGGGTAGAGACCCAGTACTTC.

This clonotype was observed a handful of times. The chain employs TRBV7-2 and TRBJ2-2; TRBD2 matches at 9 bases. Germline-derived CDR1 and CDR2 are SGHTA and FQGNSA. Trimming took 3 bases from V and 4 from J; bases not matched to a gene: 6. CDR3 size: 16 residues. CDR3 protein: CASSLQASGVTGELFF. In nucleotides, the CDR3 is TGTGCCAGCAGCTTGCAGGCTAGCGGGGTCACCGGGGAGCTGTTTTTT.

This clonotype was detected only a few times. This rearrangement joins TRBV20-1 to TRBJ1-1; D possibly corresponds to TRBD1 (5 bases). There are 14 residues in the CDR3. CDR1 is DFQATT and CDR2 is SNEGSKA in the germline V gene (reference sequence). V shed 6 bases and J shed 0 bases, with 14 bases lying between them. The CDR3 region has the DNA TGCAGTGCCCTTCGCGGGGGATTGAACACTGAAGCTTTCTTT. It encodes CSALRGGLNTEAFF.

The chain recombines TRBV2 with TRBJ2-2; D may be TRBD1 (6 bases). Germline loops: CDR1 SNHLY, CDR2 FYNNEI. Between the trimmed V and J ends, which lost 1 base and 5 bases, there was a span of 11 bases. CDR3 length equals 15 residues. In DNA form, the CDR3 reads TGTGCCAGCAGTGAAGTGGGGGCTAGGACCGGGGAGCTGTTTTTT. Translated, it gives CASSEVGARTGELFF.

This clonotype came up a few times. This chain links TRBV11-3 with TRBJ1-2; tentative D call: TRBD1 (5 bases). Germline V lookup: CDR1 SGHNT, CDR2 YENEEA. V lost 5 bases to trimming and J lost 8 bases, with 12 bases between them. The CDR3 length is 12 residues. CDR3 sequence (DNA): TGTGCCAGCAGCCAGATGACAGAGGGCTACACCTTC. Protein: CASSQMTEGYTF.

V is TRBV7-2 and J is TRBJ2-7; weak D call: TRBD2 (6 bases). Trimming pared 5 bases from V and 6 bases from J, leaving 14 bases between. The CDR3 covers 13 residues. Per the germline V gene, CDR1 is SGHTA and CDR2 is FQGNSA. As DNA, the CDR3 is TGTGCCAGCAGCACCAGCCGGCGGGGCGAGCAGTACTTC. Encoded protein: CASSTSRRGEQYF.

The rearrangement joins TRBV27 to TRBJ1-1; D possibly corresponds to TRBD1 (6 bases). CDR1 MNHEY and CDR2 SMNVEV come from the germline V gene (reference sequence). The CDR3 sequence is 15 residues long. Trimming took off 3 bases at V and 2 bases at J, with 13 bases between the two ends. CDR3: CASSLRGGRNTEAFF. The DNA for the CDR3 is TGTGCCAGCAGTTTGCGGGGGGGCCGCAACACTGAAGCTTTCTTT.

The genes are TRBV9 and TRBJ2-3; D may be TRBD1 or TRBD2 (5 bases each). V was clipped by 0 bases and J by 4 bases, with 9 bases between them. CDR1 is SGDLS, CDR2 YYNGEE, per germline. The CDR3 covers 14 residues. The CDR3 loop reads CASSVDMGADTQYF. In DNA form, the CDR3 reads TGTGCCAGCAGCGTAGATATGGGGGCAGATACGCAGTATTTT.